The present T cell receptor (beta chain) was sequenced within a study of blood T cell repertoires in COVID-19. Per the original methods: Quantification of nucleated cells was approximated via reference gene primer amplification. Measured with immunoSEQ multiplex PCR; TCRdb has only the in-frame clones, and not every one. Clone size and the V and J calls come from that table; the DNA yielded D and trimming. Found here are 270,000 or so clones, 86% of them singletons; the top ten hold approximately 12%. With 4 bases removed from V and 4 bases from J, the gap between germline ends came to 14 bases. The CDR3 consists of 14 residues. The germline V gene encodes CDR1 SGHNT and CDR2 YYREEE (reference sequence).

This TCR was recovered from a woman in her 30s with COVID-19, enrolled during active disease. The sample consisted of peripheral blood. This sequence joins TRBV5-4 and TRBJ1-2; D gene unclear. The CDR3 sequence is CASSEPGSFYGYTF. DNA for the CDR3: TGTGCCAGCAGCGAACCCGGGTCCTTCTATGGCTACACCTTC.